This TCR beta chain was observed in a study of shared clonotypes between healthy human individuals. V was pared by 4 bases and J by 4 bases, with 15 bases between. The length of the CDR3 is 15 residues. Looked up from germline, CDR1 is SGHTS and CDR2 is YDEGEE. Authors' processing steps: Junction-only sequences without quality scores came from ImmunoSEQ, so filtering differed. Method: immunoSEQ multiplex PCR; TCRdb's copy keeps in-frame clones and lacks some. That table supplies the V and J calls and clone size; D and trimming were determined from the DNA. This table holds around 2.5 million clones, over 85% found once. Comments on this clone: Its antigen is unknown.

Findings and limits, study-wide: Rarefaction revealed incomplete sorted-subset sequencing despite large depth.

Sequenced sample: naive CD4+ T cells from PBMCs. Regarding subset: CD45RA+ positively selected. The rearrangement links TRBV5-8 to TRBJ2-1; D may be TRBD1 (6 bases). The sequence derives from a young man in good health. Some clones in this sample may be carry-over from other donors' samples. In DNA form, the CDR3 reads TGTGCCAGCAGCCTATGGACAGCTAATTACAATGAGCAGTTCTTC. It encodes CASSLWTANYNEQFF.